These 3 T cell receptor beta chains were sequenced from one sample in a study of shared clonotypes between healthy human individuals. Here immunoSEQ multiplex PCR was the method, and the copy in TCRdb shows in-frame clones only, minus some. The data hold some 200,000 clones, with approximately 65% observed a single time. Sequencing was performed on memory CD4+ T cells sorted from blood. Subset meaning: CD45RA-negative fraction. These receptors were collected from a man aged 25-45 years in good health.

Worth noting for this clone: Relative to the germline gene, one junction end is altered; a read error may explain this. The chain carries TRBV6-1 and TRBJ1-2; no firm D call. The CDR3 has 14 amino acids. The germline V gene encodes CDR1 MNHNS and CDR2 SASEGT. The CDR3 region is CAISPEIANYGYTF. DNA of the CDR3: TGTGCCATCAGTCCCGAGATAGCTAACTATGGCTACACCTTC.

V usage is TRBV27 and J usage is TRBJ1-2; D perhaps matches TRBD1 (5 bases). V was pared by 4 bases and J by 7 bases, with 16 bases between. CDR1 and CDR2 from the germline V gene are MNHEY and SMNVEV (reference sequence). The CDR3 length is 14 residues. CDR3 sequence (DNA): TGTGCCAGCAGTTATCTGGTGGGTGGGGGTGGCTACACCTTC. This translates into CASSYLVGGGGYTF.

The gene calls are TRBV6-1 and TRBJ2-2; 7 bases fit TRBD2. CDR3 size: 15 residues. Unmatched junction bases numbered 5, after V lost 1 base and J lost 6 bases. Germline lookup yields CDR1 MNHNS and CDR2 SASEGT. Here the CDR3 DNA reads TGTGCCAGCAGTGAAGTCGGGAGGTCCTCCGGGGAGCTGTTTTTT. The encoded protein is CASSEVGRSSGELFF.